Listed below are T cell receptor beta chains from one sample, sequenced in a study of blood T cells in healthy people across ages. MiXCR, run by TCRdb on the 5' RACE reads, gives a single entry per CDR3 protein. The data hold around 1.5 million distinct CDR3 sequences, with approximately 59% observed a single time. What was sequenced was blood. The receptors originated from a young man in good health. CDR3s include the opening cysteine and the closing phenylalanine or tryptophan. A D gene is named only where the DNA matches it firmly. Some rows mark clone size as missing; the rest say once, few, many or name a class of expanded clone.

15	NA	NA	TRBV14	TRBJ1-2	CASSQVGEIIYGYTF	TGTGCCAGCAGCCAAGTTGGAGAGATCATCTATGGCTACACCTTC
13	NA	NA	TRBV20-1	TRBJ2-7	CSAAVGVSYEQYF	TGCAGTGCTGCCGTAGGGGTGTCCTACGAGCAGTACTTC
15	TRBD1	few	TRBV4-1	TRBJ2-7	CASSQVGQGFNEQYF	TGCGCCAGCAGCCAAGTGGGACAGGGGTTCAACGAGCAGTACTTC
17	NA	NA	TRBV7-2	TRBJ2-3	CASSLAFSTETTDTQYF	TGTGCCAGCAGCTTAGCGTTTTCGACAGAAACCACAGATACGCAGTATTTT
13	NA	few	TRBV7-2	TRBJ2-7	CASSFSSYNEQYF	TGTGCCAGCAGCTTTTCCTCTTACAACGAGCAGTACTTC
13	NA	NA	TRBV3-1	TRBJ2-7	CASSQMLGGEQYF	TGTGCCAGCAGCCAAATGCTAGGAGGAGAGCAGTACTTC
18	TRBD1	NA	TRBV4-1	TRBJ1-2	CASNQDPNRGNLVDGYTF	TGCGCCAGCAACCAAGATCCAAACAGGGGGAACCTAGTTGATGGCTACACCTTC
14	NA	NA	TRBV9	TRBJ1-6	CASSVGPSNSPLHF	TGTGCCAGCAGCGTTGGGCCTTCTAATTCACCCCTCCACTTT
12	TRBD2	NA	TRBV27	TRBJ2-1	CASSFPGLEQFF	TGTGCCAGCAGTTTCCCGGGACTAGAGCAGTTCTTC
13	TRBD2	NA	TRBV20-1	TRBJ2-1	CSAPGLAGVEQFF	TGCAGTGCTCCGGGACTAGCGGGAGTTGAGCAGTTCTTC
15	NA	NA	TRBV6-2/TRBV6-3	TRBJ2-1	CASSLRERSYNEQFF	TGTGCCAGCAGCCTCCGGGAGAGGTCCTACAATGAGCAGTTCTTC
14	NA	NA	TRBV30	TRBJ2-1	CAWSELAAYNEQFF	TGTGCCTGGAGTGAGTTAGCGGCGTACAATGAGCAGTTCTTC
19	TRBD1	NA	TRBV3-1	TRBJ2-1	CASSQEGGMGTGFYNEQFF	TGTGCCAGCAGCCAAGAAGGGGGGATGGGGACAGGGTTCTACAATGAGCAGTTCTTC
17	NA	NA	TRBV7-2	TRBJ2-2	CASSSSRNRENTGELFF	TGTGCCAGCAGCTCCTCACGTAACAGGGAAAACACCGGGGAGCTGTTTTTT
13	NA	NA	TRBV7-9	TRBJ2-7	CASGSIHSYEQYF	TGTGCCAGCGGGAGTATCCACTCCTACGAGCAGTACTTC
16	NA	NA	TRBV9	TRBJ2-2	CASSGRARGYTGELFF	TGTGCCAGCAGCGGAAGGGCCCGGGGATACACCGGGGAGCTGTTTTTT
12	NA	few	TRBV6-2/TRBV6-3	TRBJ1-2	CASSYKVYGYTF	TGTGCCAGCAGTTACAAAGTCTATGGCTACACCTTC
15	TRBD1	few	TRBV7-2	TRBJ2-1	CASSARQGARYEQFF	TGTGCCAGCAGCGCGCGTCAGGGGGCCAGGTATGAGCAGTTCTTC
13	NA	NA	TRBV6-5	TRBJ1-2	CASSIYTNYGYTF	TGTGCCAGCAGTATTTATACTAACTATGGCTACACCTTC
17	TRBD2	NA	TRBV6-6	TRBJ2-5	CASSYGRLAPSQETQYF	TGTGCCAGCAGTTACGGCCGACTAGCGCCTAGCCAAGAGACCCAGTACTTC
15	TRBD1	few	TRBV4-1	TRBJ1-1	CASSQRTGMNTEAFF	TGCGCCAGCAGCCAACGGACAGGGATGAACACTGAAGCTTTCTTT
15	TRBD1	NA	TRBV12-3/TRBV12-4	TRBJ1-2	CASSFATGGTYGYTF	TGTGCCAGCAGTTTCGCGACAGGGGGCACCTATGGCTACACCTTC
15	NA	NA	TRBV15	TRBJ2-5	CATSRPTEPQETQYF	TGTGCCACCAGCAGACCTACAGAGCCGCAAGAGACCCAGTACTTC
13	NA	NA	TRBV29-1	TRBJ1-2	CSVEDPRSYGYTF	TGCAGCGTTGAAGATCCCAGGTCCTATGGCTACACCTTC
12	TRBD1	once	TRBV2	TRBJ2-7	CASEGAAPEQYF	TGTGCCAGCGAGGGGGCAGCGCCCGAGCAGTACTTC
14	TRBD1	NA	TRBV28	TRBJ1-2	CASSFSGQARGYTF	TGTGCCAGCAGTTTTTCGGGACAGGCGAGAGGCTACACCTTC
15	TRBD2	few	TRBV5-1	TRBJ2-7	CASSTLAGSGYEQYF	TGCGCCAGCAGCACCCTAGCGGGGTCCGGTTACGAGCAGTACTTC
13	NA	NA	TRBV12-3/TRBV12-4	TRBJ2-5	CASTGLPQETQYF	TGTGCCAGCACAGGACTTCCCCAAGAGACCCAGTACTTC
12	NA	NA	TRBV7-9	TRBJ2-7	CASSLLGEEQYF	TGTGCCAGCAGTCTATTAGGGGAGGAGCAGTACTTC
12	NA	NA	TRBV10-3	TRBJ1-1	CAIKGEGTEAFF	TGTGCCATCAAAGGGGAGGGTACTGAAGCTTTCTTT